One sample yielded the 20 T cell receptor beta chains listed below, sequenced in a study of blood T cell repertoires in COVID-19. Clones were sequenced by immunoSEQ multiplex PCR, and TCRdb holds only the in-frame ones, with some missing. Of 70,000 to 90,000 clones listed, roughly 82% were seen once; the top ten hold 8%. Sequencing was performed on peripheral blood. Receptors were obtained from a man aged 45-65 years with active COVID-19.

The V call is TRBV3-1 (or the pseudogene TRBV3-2), the J call TRBJ1-6, with D unclear. CDR3 length equals 16 residues. Germline lookup yields CDR1 LGHDT and CDR2 YNNKEL (reference sequence). Trimming stripped 0 bases from V and 11 bases from J, with 17 bases between. CDR3 DNA sequence: TGTGCCAGCAGCCAAGATCTGGCAGGTGTATTACCACCCCTCCACTTT. Translating gives CASSQDLAGVLPPLHF.

This sequence joins TRBV6-2 or TRBV6-3 and TRBJ1-1; D possibly corresponds to TRBD1 (6 bases). Trimming left V 2 bases short and J 5 bases short, with 12 bases between. CDR3 size: 14 residues. Germline V CDR1 and CDR2: MNHEY, SVGEGT. The CDR3 region is CASSYPSGTTEAFF. The CDR3 coding sequence is TGTGCCAGCAGTTACCCGTCCGGGACAACTGAAGCTTTCTTT.

The genes are TRBV7-2 and TRBJ2-7; possible D gene TRBD1, 6 bases. This CDR3 has 13 amino acids. The ends were cut back, 4 bases at V and 2 bases at J, with 9 bases in the middle. From germline, CDR1 is SGHTA and CDR2 FQGNSA. Here the CDR3 reads CASSSQGAYEQYF. DNA of the CDR3: TGTGCCAGCAGCTCACAGGGAGCCTACGAGCAGTACTTC.

This chain connects TRBV29-1 to TRBJ2-2, with D possibly matching TRBD2 (6 bases). The CDR3 runs 16 residues. V was shortened by 6 bases and J by 5 bases, with 22 bases between the two germline ends. Germline lookup yields CDR1 SQVTM and CDR2 ANQGSEA. The CDR3: CSVHPRGSGGTGELFF. The DNA for the CDR3 is TGCAGCGTGCACCCTAGGGGTAGCGGTGGGACCGGGGAGCTGTTTTTT.

The chain carries TRBV9 and TRBJ1-2; D unclear. Trimming pared 3 bases from V and 8 bases from J, leaving 8 bases between. Looked up from germline, CDR1 is SGDLS and CDR2 is YYNGEE. The CDR3 consists of 11 residues. CDR3 in amino acids: CASSGHEGYTF. The CDR3 nucleotides are TGTGCCAGCAGCGGACATGAAGGCTACACCTTC.

This clone has a single count. V usage is TRBV6-1 and J usage is TRBJ1-4; the D gene is possibly TRBD1 (5 bases). Trimming stripped 2 bases from V and 4 bases from J, with 5 bases between. The CDR3 is 13 residues long. CDR1 and CDR2 (germline): MNHNS, SASEGT. The CDR3 reads CASSEQGNEKLFF. The CDR3 DNA follows: TGTGCCAGCAGTGAACAGGGTAATGAAAAACTGTTTTTT.

The rearrangement links TRBV7-7 to TRBJ2-5; 10 bases line up with TRBD1. V shed 4 bases, J shed 6 bases, and the junction held 8 bases outside the gene matches. In germline, CDR1 is SSHAT, CDR2 FNYEAQ (reference sequence). The CDR3 extends over 15 amino acids. The CDR3 loop reads CASSSGTGVLKTQYF. CDR3 coding DNA: TGTGCCAGCAGCTCAGGGACAGGGGTGCTAAAGACCCAGTACTTC. Full variable domain (missing parts from reference TRBV7-7 and TRBJ2-5): GAGVSQSPRYKVTKRGQDVTLRCDPISSHATLYWYQQALGQGPEFLTYFNYEAQPDKSGLPSDRFSAERPEGSISTLTIQRTEQRDSAMYRCASSSGTGVLKTQYFGPGTRLLVL.

The gene calls are TRBV5-4 and TRBJ2-7, with 7 bases aligning to TRBD1. V shed 0 bases and J 4 bases; nucleotides not matched to a gene: 4. Germline values: CDR1 SGHNT, CDR2 YYREEE (reference sequence). This CDR3 has 14 amino acids. The CDR3 loop reads CASSLGGQPYEQYF. The CDR3 DNA reads TGTGCCAGCAGCTTGGGGGGACAGCCTTACGAGCAGTACTTC.

This clone has more than one count but fewer than ten. The genes are TRBV4-2 and TRBJ2-3; possibly TRBD2 for D (6 bases). The ends were cut back, 1 base at V and 4 bases at J, with 9 bases in the middle. CDR3 length: 14 residues. From germline, CDR1 is LGHNA and CDR2 YNFKEQ. The CDR3, as DNA: TGTGCCAGCAGCCAAGTTTCTAGCGCAGATACGCAGTATTTT. Protein product: CASSQVSSADTQYF.

This chain links TRBV10-3 with TRBJ1-5; no definite D call. The CDR3 runs 14 residues. Deletions cut 10 bases from V and 0 bases from J, with 13 bases between. Germline CDR1 reads ENHRY; CDR2 reads SYGVKD. The CDR3 sequence: CATTQDYSNQPQHF. Here the CDR3 DNA reads TGTGCCACGACCCAGGACTATAGCAATCAGCCCCAGCATTTT.

V and J are TRBV3-1 (or the pseudogene TRBV3-2) and TRBJ1-4; D ambiguous. CDR3 length: 12 residues. The germline CDR1 and CDR2 sequences are LGHDT and YNNKEL (reference sequence). The V and J ends lost 4 bases and 5 bases respectively, with 5 bases between them. The DNA for the CDR3 is TGTGCCAGCAGCCTTTTAAATGAAAAACTGTTTTTT. Amino acid sequence: CASSLLNEKLFF.

V gene TRBV6-5 combines with J gene TRBJ2-7, with 8 bases fitting TRBD2. Germline lookup yields CDR1 MNHEY and CDR2 SVGAGI. The CDR3 loop spans 15 amino acids. The junction had 7 bases not matched to a gene; V was cut back by 6 bases and J by 0 bases. The CDR3 is CASSLSGTSSYEQYF. CDR3 bases: TGTGCCAGCAGCCTTAGCGGGACGAGCTCCTACGAGCAGTACTTC.

This clone was counted a single time. This chain's CDR3 is CASSLTRLNEKLFF. The DNA for the CDR3 is TGTGCCAGCAGCTTAACGAGGCTTAATGAAAAACTGTTTTTT. The V and J genes are TRBV7-2 and TRBJ1-4; D call uncertain. From germline, CDR1 is SGHTA and CDR2 FQGNSA. V lost 2 bases to trimming and J lost 4 bases, with 8 bases between them. There are 14 residues in the CDR3.

A few counts support this clone. The rearrangement uses TRBV5-1 and TRBJ2-7; 7 positions match TRBD1. The CDR3 sequence is 14 residues long. Germline values: CDR1 SGHRS, CDR2 YFSETQ. The ends lost 5 bases at V and 4 bases at J; junction bases unmatched: 9. CDR3 residues: CASRWRTGPYEQYF. In DNA, the CDR3 is TGCGCCAGCAGGTGGCGGACAGGACCGTACGAGCAGTACTTC.

CDR3 DNA sequence: TGTGCCAGCAGCTCCTCCCAGGGCGGAGTGCAGTTCTTC. This sequence encodes CASSSSQGGVQFF. This chain uses TRBV7-3 with TRBJ2-1; D perhaps matches TRBD1 (5 bases). The CDR3 spans 13 residues. Trimming shortened V by 4 bases and J by 12 bases, and 16 bases separated the two germline ends. Germline CDR1 reads SGHTA; CDR2 reads FQGTGA.

This clone was seen a single time. The chain recombines TRBV27 with TRBJ2-7, with TRBD2 identical over 8 bases. The CDR3 consists of 15 residues. J gave up 1 base and V 5 bases, and 7 bases lay outside the gene matches. Germline V gene lookup returns CDR1 MNHEY and CDR2 SMNVEV (reference sequence). Written as DNA, the CDR3 is TGTGCCAGCAGTCAGGCGGGGGGCCCGTCCTACGAGCAGTACTTC. Its protein is CASSQAGGPSYEQYF.

This chain uses TRBV18 with TRBJ2-1; tentatively, D is TRBD1 (5 bases). The CDR3 sequence is 14 residues long. Germline CDR1 reads KGHSH; CDR2 reads LQKENI. Trimming removed 6 bases at V and 7 bases at J, with 16 bases between. In DNA form, the CDR3 reads TGTGCCAGCTCCCCCCTGGGGCCAATGAATGAGCAGTTCTTC. It encodes CASSPLGPMNEQFF.

The chain is built from TRBV7-3 and TRBJ2-1, with a weak D call TRBD1 (6 bases). Germline V gene sequence: CDR1 SGHTA, CDR2 FQGTGA. The CDR3 covers 15 residues. Between the trimmed V and J ends, which lost 5 bases and 8 bases, there was a span of 19 bases. The CDR3 bases are TGTGCCAGCAGCGCGGTCCCACAGGGTATGGATGAGCAGTTCTTC. This sequence encodes CASSAVPQGMDEQFF.

The chain employs TRBV19 and TRBJ1-5; D is possibly TRBD1 (5 bases). Trimming cost V 7 bases and J 7 bases, with 23 bases left between them. The CDR3 runs to 16 residues. Germline loops: CDR1 LNHDA, CDR2 SQIVND (reference sequence). The chain's CDR3 is CASTKGPGHLEQPQHF. The CDR3 DNA reads as TGTGCCAGTACTAAGGGTCCAGGGCACCTGGAGCAGCCCCAGCATTTT.

The gene calls are TRBV24-1 and TRBJ2-7; perhaps TRBD1 as D (6 bases). V dropped 4 bases and J dropped 1 base, with 7 bases sitting between them. Germline V gene lookup returns CDR1 KGHDR and CDR2 SFDVKD. The CDR3 consists of 13 residues. The CDR3 nucleotides are TGTGCCACCAGTGAGACAGGATCCTACGAGCAGTACTTC. Its protein product is CATSETGSYEQYF.